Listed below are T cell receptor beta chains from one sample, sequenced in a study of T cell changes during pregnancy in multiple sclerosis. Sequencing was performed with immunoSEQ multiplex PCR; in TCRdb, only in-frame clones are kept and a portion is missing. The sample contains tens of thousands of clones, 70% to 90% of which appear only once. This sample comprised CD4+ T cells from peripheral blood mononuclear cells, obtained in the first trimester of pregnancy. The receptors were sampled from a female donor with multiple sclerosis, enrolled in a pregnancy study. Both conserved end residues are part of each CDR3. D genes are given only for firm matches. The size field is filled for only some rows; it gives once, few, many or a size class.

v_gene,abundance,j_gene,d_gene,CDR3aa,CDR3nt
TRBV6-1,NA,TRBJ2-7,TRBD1,CASSRDRVYEQYF,TGTGCCAGCAGTAGGGACAGAGTCTACGAGCAGTACTTC
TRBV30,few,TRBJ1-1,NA,CAWSLSGLGGAFF,TGTGCCTGGAGCTTGTCGGGGTTGGGGGGAGCTTTCTTT
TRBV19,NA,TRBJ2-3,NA,CASSMGPRDTQYF,TGTGCCAGTAGTATGGGGCCGCGGGATACGCAGTATTTT
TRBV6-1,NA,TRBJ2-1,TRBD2,CASRASGEGRYEQFF,TGTGCCAGCAGGGCCTCCGGGGAGGGAAGATATGAGCAGTTCTTC
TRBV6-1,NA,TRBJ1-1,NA,CASSERGQLNTEAFF,TGTGCCAGCAGTGAAAGGGGACAATTGAACACTGAAGCTTTCTTT
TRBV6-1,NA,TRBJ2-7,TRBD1,CASSVSTGSYEQYF,TGTGCCAGCAGTGTATCGACAGGGTCCTACGAGCAGTACTTC
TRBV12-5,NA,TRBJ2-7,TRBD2,CASGLVLREGPGEQYF,TGTGCTAGTGGTTTGGTATTGCGGGAGGGCCCCGGCGAGCAGTACTTC
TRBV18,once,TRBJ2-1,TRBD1,CAGSPHNRGNEQFF,TGTGCCGGCTCACCACATAACAGGGGCAATGAGCAGTTCTTC
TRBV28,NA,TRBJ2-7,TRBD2,CASSFWLAGAEQYF,TGTGCCAGCAGTTTTTGGCTAGCGGGAGCCGAGCAGTACTTC
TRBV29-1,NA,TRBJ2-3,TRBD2,CSALSGEGDTQYF,TGCAGCGCCCTTTCGGGGGAGGGAGATACGCAGTATTTT
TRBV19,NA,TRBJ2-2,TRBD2,CASGSSGTTGELFF,TGTGCCAGTGGCTCTAGCGGGACCACCGGGGAGCTGTTTTTT
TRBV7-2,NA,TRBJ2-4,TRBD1,CASSLGAERIQGRIQYF,TGTGCCAGCAGCTTAGGAGCCGAGCGGATACAGGGGCGCATTCAGTACTTC